This T cell receptor beta chain was captured in a study of blood T cell repertoires in COVID-19. Study summary: Samples came from the United States, Italy and Spain, spanning acute and convalescent COVID-19. PBMCs, B-cell-depleted T cells, or T cells were the source of the cDNA or gDNA that made up the material.

The CDR3 sequence is 14 residues long. V lost 6 bases, J lost 4 bases, and 8 bases stayed unmatched. Germline loops: CDR1 KGHSH, CDR2 LQKENI. Original analysis: The assay estimated nucleated cells by amplifying reference gene primers. The protocol was immunoSEQ multiplex PCR, while the TCRdb copy is restricted to in-frame clones and leaves out a portion. The V and J calls and the clone size are those of that table, but D and trimming were determined from the DNA. The sample lists some 170,000 clones; about 81% were seen once. The sequence was obtained from a human donor in a cohort sampled during active COVID-19. The chain has TRBV18 and TRBJ1-2, with 7 bases identical to TRBD1. Sequenced: peripheral blood. CDR3 bases: TGTGCCAGCTCCGTCGGACAGGCGGGCTATGGCTACACCTTC. The encoded protein is CASSVGQAGYGYTF.